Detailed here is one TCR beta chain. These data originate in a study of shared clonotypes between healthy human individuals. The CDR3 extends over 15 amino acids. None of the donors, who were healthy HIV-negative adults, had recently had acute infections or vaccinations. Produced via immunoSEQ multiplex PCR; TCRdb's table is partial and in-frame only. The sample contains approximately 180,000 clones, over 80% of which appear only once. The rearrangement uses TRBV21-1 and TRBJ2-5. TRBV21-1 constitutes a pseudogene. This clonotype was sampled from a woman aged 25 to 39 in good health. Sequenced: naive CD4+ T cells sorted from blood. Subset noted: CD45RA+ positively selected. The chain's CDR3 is CASSLPSTGQETQYF. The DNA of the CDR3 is TGTGCCAGCAGCCTCCCCTCGACCGGACAAGAGACCCAGTACTTC.